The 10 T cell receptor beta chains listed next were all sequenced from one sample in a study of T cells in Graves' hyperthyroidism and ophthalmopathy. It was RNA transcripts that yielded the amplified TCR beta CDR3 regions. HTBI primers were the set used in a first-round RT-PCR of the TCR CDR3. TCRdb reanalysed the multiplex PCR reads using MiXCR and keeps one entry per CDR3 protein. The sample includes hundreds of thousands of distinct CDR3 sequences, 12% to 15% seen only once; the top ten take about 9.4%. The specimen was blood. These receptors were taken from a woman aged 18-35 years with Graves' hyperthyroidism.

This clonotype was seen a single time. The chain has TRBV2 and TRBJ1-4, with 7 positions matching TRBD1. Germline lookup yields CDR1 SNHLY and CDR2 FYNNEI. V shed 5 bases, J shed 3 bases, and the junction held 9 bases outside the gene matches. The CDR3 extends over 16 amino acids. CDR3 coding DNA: TGTGCCAGCAGTACTACAGGGGCAGGGGCTAATGAAAAACTGTTTTTT. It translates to CASSTTGAGANEKLFF.

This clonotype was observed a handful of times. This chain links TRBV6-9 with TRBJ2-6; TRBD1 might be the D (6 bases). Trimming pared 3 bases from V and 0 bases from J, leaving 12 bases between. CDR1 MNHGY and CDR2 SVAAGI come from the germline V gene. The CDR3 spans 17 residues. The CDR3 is CASSYFLGASGANVLTF. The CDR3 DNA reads TGTGCCAGCAGTTACTTCTTGGGGGCCTCTGGGGCCAACGTCCTGACTTTC.

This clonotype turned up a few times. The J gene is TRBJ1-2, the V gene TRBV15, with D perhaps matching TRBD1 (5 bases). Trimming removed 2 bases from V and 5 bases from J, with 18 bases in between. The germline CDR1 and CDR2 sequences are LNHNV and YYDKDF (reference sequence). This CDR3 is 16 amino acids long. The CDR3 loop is CATSRSGGGWGYGYTF. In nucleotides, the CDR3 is TGTGCCACCAGCAGATCCGGAGGAGGATGGGGGTATGGCTACACCTTC.

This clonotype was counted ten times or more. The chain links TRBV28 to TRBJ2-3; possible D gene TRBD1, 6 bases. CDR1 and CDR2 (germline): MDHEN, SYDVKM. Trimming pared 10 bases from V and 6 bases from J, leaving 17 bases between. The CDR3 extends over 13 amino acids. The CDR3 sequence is CAIRTVGFDTQYF. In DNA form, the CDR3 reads TGTGCCATCCGGACAGTGGGTTTCGATACGCAGTATTTT.

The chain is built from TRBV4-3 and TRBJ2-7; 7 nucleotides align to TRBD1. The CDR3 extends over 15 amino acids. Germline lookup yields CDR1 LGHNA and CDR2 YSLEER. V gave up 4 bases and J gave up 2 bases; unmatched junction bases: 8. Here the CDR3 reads CASSLGDSGAYEQYF. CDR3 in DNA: TGCGCCAGCAGCCTGGGGGACAGTGGAGCCTACGAGCAGTACTTC.

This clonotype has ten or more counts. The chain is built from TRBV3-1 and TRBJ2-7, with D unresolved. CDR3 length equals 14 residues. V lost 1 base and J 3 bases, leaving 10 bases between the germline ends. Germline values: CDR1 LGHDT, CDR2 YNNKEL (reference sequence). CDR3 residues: CASSQGFQSYEQYF. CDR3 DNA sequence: TGTGCCAGCAGCCAAGGTTTCCAGAGCTACGAGCAGTACTTC.

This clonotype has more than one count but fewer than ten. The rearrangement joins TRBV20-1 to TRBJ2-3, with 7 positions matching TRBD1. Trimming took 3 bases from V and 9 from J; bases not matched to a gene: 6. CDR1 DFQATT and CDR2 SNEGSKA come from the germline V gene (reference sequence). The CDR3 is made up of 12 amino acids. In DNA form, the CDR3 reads TGCAGTGCTAGCGTACCGGGACAGACGCAGTATTTT. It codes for CSASVPGQTQYF.

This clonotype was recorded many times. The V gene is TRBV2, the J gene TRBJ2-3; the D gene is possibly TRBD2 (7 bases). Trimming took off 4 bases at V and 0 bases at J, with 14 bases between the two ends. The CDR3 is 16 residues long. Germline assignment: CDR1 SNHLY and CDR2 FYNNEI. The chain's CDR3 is CASSAIQGGSTDTQYF. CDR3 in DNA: TGTGCCAGCAGTGCCATACAGGGAGGGAGCACAGATACGCAGTATTTT.

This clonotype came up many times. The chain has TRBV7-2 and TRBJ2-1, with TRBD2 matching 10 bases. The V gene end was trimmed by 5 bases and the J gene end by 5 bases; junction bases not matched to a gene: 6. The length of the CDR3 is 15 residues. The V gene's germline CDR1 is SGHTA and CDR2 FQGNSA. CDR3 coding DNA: TGTGCCAGCAGCCCACCTGGACTAGCGGACAATGAGCAGTTCTTC. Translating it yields CASSPPGLADNEQFF.

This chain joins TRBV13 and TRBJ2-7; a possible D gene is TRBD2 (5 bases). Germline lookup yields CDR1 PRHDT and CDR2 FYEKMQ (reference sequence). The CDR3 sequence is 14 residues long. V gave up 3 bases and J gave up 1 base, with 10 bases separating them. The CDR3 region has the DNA TGTGCCAGCAGCTTGAGGGAAAAGTCCTACGAGCAGTACTTC. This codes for CASSLREKSYEQYF.